This note documents a single T cell receptor (beta chain) sequence. The data were produced by immunoSEQ multiplex PCR, yet TCRdb's version contains in-frame clones alone and is incomplete. Of some 140,000 clones in the sample, around 87% were seen once. This CDR3 is built from 15 residues. In germline, CDR1 is SGHNT, CDR2 YYREEE (reference sequence). V was pared by 1 base and J by 5 bases, with 3 bases of the junction left unmatched. The record originates from a study of blood T cell repertoires in COVID-19. As for the study in general: Acute and convalescent COVID-19 samples came from the United States, Italy and Spain.

The receptor's source is a man aged 50-60 years with active COVID-19. The chain employs TRBV5-4 and TRBJ2-5, with 12 bases matching TRBD2. Material for sequencing was peripheral blood. CDR3 sequence (DNA): TGTGCCAGCAGCTTGTCTAGCGGGGGGGCCGAGACCCAGTACTTC. This encodes CASSLSSGGAETQYF.